These 22 T cell receptor beta chains share one sample of origin, sequenced in a study of radiation and T cells in renal cell carcinoma. Assay used: immunoSEQ multiplex PCR; TCRdb lists only in-frame clones, some missing. The sample has some 75,000 clones, 82% seen once; the top ten hold 5.8%. Time point noted: blood 2 weeks post-SBRT. Treatment: 15 Gy SBRT to primary tumor, nephrectomy 4 weeks later. This specimen was blood, taken from a patient whose treatment included radiotherapy and nephrectomy. The receptors derive from a man aged 55 to 70 with renal cell carcinoma.

CDR3 sequence (DNA): TGTGCCAGCAGCTTGGTGGACTACCGCCCCTACGAGCAGTACTTC. The encoded protein is CASSLVDYRPYEQYF. The chain couples TRBV5-6 to TRBJ2-7, with a weak D call TRBD2 (6 bases). The CDR3 length is 15 residues. Trimming stripped 0 bases from V and 2 bases from J, with 12 bases between. Germline values: CDR1 SGHDT, CDR2 YYEEEE. Variable domain in full (rest from reference TRBV5-6 and TRBJ2-7): DAGVTQSPTHLIKTRGQQVTLRCSPKSGHDTVSWYQQALGQGPQFIFQYYEEEERQRGNFPDRFSGHQFPNYSSELNVNALLLGDSALYLCASSLVDYRPYEQYFGPGTRLTVT.

The chain employs TRBV6-5 and TRBJ1-1; 8 nucleotides align to TRBD1. The germline V gene encodes CDR1 MNHEY and CDR2 SVGAGI. The CDR3 extends over 15 amino acids. J was trimmed by 1 base and V by 6 bases; bases with no gene match: 7. CDR3 region: CASRRTGTGNTEAFF. DNA for the CDR3: TGTGCCAGCAGACGTACCGGGACAGGGAACACTGAAGCTTTCTTT.

The V and J genes are TRBV28 and TRBJ2-4; no reliable D call. With 5 bases removed from V and 14 bases from J, the gap between germline ends came to 16 bases. The CDR3 is 12 amino acids. Germline V lookup: CDR1 MDHEN, CDR2 SYDVKM. Here the CDR3 DNA reads TGTGCCAGCAGTCACCCCCCGGCCCGGGAGTACTTC. Translated: CASSHPPAREYF.

The chain carries TRBV5-1 and TRBJ1-5, with D unresolved. The CDR3 runs 13 residues. V was cut by 9 bases and J by 9 bases, with 19 bases left in between. Germline V gene sequence: CDR1 SGHRS, CDR2 YFSETQ. As DNA, the CDR3 is TGCGCCACCACCAGACTTATGAGGTCGCCCCAGCATTTT. It codes for CATTRLMRSPQHF.

The rearrangement links TRBV18 to TRBJ2-7; no clear D gene. The CDR3 contains 13 residues. Trimming removed 4 bases from V and 2 bases from J, with 9 bases in between. The germline gives CDR1 KGHSH, CDR2 LQKENI. The chain's CDR3 is CASSLTGPYEQYF. DNA for the CDR3: TGTGCCAGCTCACTCACGGGCCCCTACGAGCAGTACTTC.

The V and J genes are TRBV2 and TRBJ2-7; D is ambiguous. The V gene lost 5 bases and the J gene lost 6 bases, with 17 bases spanning the gap. This CDR3 is 14 amino acids long. Germline-derived CDR1 and CDR2 are SNHLY and FYNNEI. The CDR3 sequence is CASSNLNLELEQYF. The DNA of the CDR3 is TGTGCCAGCAGTAATCTGAACCTAGAACTCGAGCAGTACTTC.

This chain connects TRBV7-2 to TRBJ2-6; perhaps TRBD2 as D (5 bases). There are 15 residues in the CDR3. V dropped 2 bases and J dropped 2 bases, with 7 bases sitting between them. Per the germline V gene, CDR1 is SGHTA and CDR2 is FQGNSA. This chain's CDR3 is CASSLSGAGANVLTF. CDR3 nucleotide sequence: TGTGCCAGCAGCTTATCCGGGGCTGGGGCCAACGTCCTGACTTTC.

The gene calls are TRBV6-1 and TRBJ2-3, with 7 positions matching TRBD1. V lost 6 bases to trimming and J lost 2 bases; unmatched junction nucleotides: 2. The germline CDR1 and CDR2 sequences are MNHNS and SASEGT. There are 13 residues in the CDR3. The CDR3 region is CASSRGYTDTQYF. CDR3 DNA: TGTGCCAGCAGCAGGGGGTACACAGATACGCAGTATTTT.

This clone was recorded only once. The rearrangement uses TRBV7-2 and TRBJ2-3; possibly TRBD2 for D (6 bases). The V gene's germline CDR1 is SGHTA and CDR2 FQGNSA. The CDR3 is 18 amino acids. V lost 5 bases to trimming and J lost 2 bases, with 23 bases between them. CDR3 bases: TGTGCCAGCAGCGAAGGCCATTCGTGGGAGGCTATCACAGATACGCAGTATTTT. Translated: CASSEGHSWEAITDTQYF.

The chain combines TRBV29-1 with TRBJ1-1; no firm D call. The CDR3 covers 12 residues. CDR1 and CDR2 from the germline V gene are SQVTM and ANQGSEA. Trimming took off 1 base at V and 3 bases at J, with 6 bases between the two ends. In nucleotides, the CDR3 is TGCAGCGTTGAAGGTCATGACACTGAAGCTTTCTTT. Translating gives CSVEGHDTEAFF.

The V and J genes are TRBV28 and TRBJ2-7, with 11 bases aligning to TRBD2. V dropped 6 bases and J dropped 2; count of bases not matched to a gene: 6. Germline CDR1 MDHEN, CDR2 SYDVKM. CDR3 length equals 15 residues. This CDR3 is CASSRPSGRTYEQYF. The DNA for the CDR3 is TGTGCCAGCAGCCGTCCTAGCGGGAGGACCTACGAGCAGTACTTC.

The V and J genes are TRBV5-6 and TRBJ2-4; D is undetermined. Germline V gene sequence: CDR1 SGHDT, CDR2 YYEEEE. V lost 4 bases and J lost 2, with 13 bases in between. The CDR3 sequence is 15 residues long. The chain's CDR3 is CASSPRWATKNIQYF. DNA for the CDR3: TGTGCCAGCAGCCCACGGTGGGCCACCAAAAACATTCAGTACTTC.

This chain joins TRBV7-2 and TRBJ2-5, with 10 nucleotides matching TRBD2. With 3 bases clipped from V and 5 bases from J, the junction kept 15 bases outside the gene matches. The CDR3 has 18 residues. Germline V CDR1 and CDR2: SGHTA, FQGNSA. CDR3: CASSLRRAAGGPGETQYF. CDR3 coding DNA: TGTGCCAGCAGCTTGCGACGGGCAGCGGGAGGGCCTGGGGAGACCCAGTACTTC.

About this clone: At one end the junction does not follow the germline gene, possibly because of a read error. This chain connects TRBV18 to TRBJ2-7, with TRBD1 identical over 10 bases. The CDR3 extends over 16 amino acids. Germline V gives CDR1 KGHSH, CDR2 LQKENI. Here the CDR3 DNA reads TGTGCCAGCTCATCACCGGGACAGGGGACTTCCTACGAGCAGTACTTC. Its protein product is CASSSPGQGTSYEQYF.

The rearrangement links TRBV14 to TRBJ2-3, with D possibly being TRBD1 (6 bases). V shed 4 bases and J shed 4 bases, with 15 bases lying between them. This CDR3 contains 15 residues. Per the germline V gene, CDR1 is SGHDN and CDR2 is FVKESK. The CDR3 region has the DNA TGTGCCAGCAGCCCCCGGGACACGAGGGCAGATACGCAGTATTTT. Translation: CASSPRDTRADTQYF.

V usage is TRBV14 and J usage is TRBJ2-7; possible D gene TRBD2, 5 bases. This CDR3 spans 14 amino acids. Germline V gives CDR1 SGHDN, CDR2 FVKESK. Trimming removed 2 bases from V and 6 bases from J, with 14 bases in between. CDR3 residues: CASSQNWRLGEQYF. CDR3 sequence (DNA): TGTGCCAGCAGCCAAAATTGGAGGCTGGGCGAGCAGTACTTC.

This clone was picked up one time. The chain recombines TRBV6-5 with TRBJ2-7; D perhaps matches TRBD2 (5 bases). The V end was cut by 4 bases, the J end by 3 bases, with 16 bases between. The germline gives CDR1 MNHEY, CDR2 SVGAGI. This CDR3 region has 15 residues. The CDR3 nucleotides are TGTGCCAGCAGTTGGCCCTCGGAGGTTCACTACGAGCAGTACTTC. Its protein product is CASSWPSEVHYEQYF.

The genes are TRBV7-2 and TRBJ1-2; TRBD1 matches at 7 bases. V lost 4 bases, J lost 6 bases, and 2 bases stayed unmatched. From germline, CDR1 is SGHTA and CDR2 FQGNSA. CDR3 length: 12 amino acids. The CDR3 reads CASSYTGDGYTF. The CDR3 nucleotides are TGTGCCAGCAGCTATACAGGGGATGGCTACACCTTC.

V is TRBV10-2 and J is TRBJ1-2; 12 bases map to TRBD1. V shed 2 bases, J shed 3 bases, and the junction held 7 bases outside the gene matches. CDR1 and CDR2 (germline): WSHSY, SAAADI. This CDR3 has 17 amino acids. In DNA form, the CDR3 reads TGCGCCAGCAGTGAGGGAGGGACAGGGGGCGCCCACTATGGCTACACCTTC. Amino acids: CASSEGGTGGAHYGYTF.

This clone was observed a single time. DNA for the CDR3: TGTGCCACCAGCACCCCAGGGGCGAAAAGCTACGAGCAGTACTTC. Protein: CATSTPGAKSYEQYF. The chain employs TRBV15 and TRBJ2-7; D might be TRBD1 (6 bases). Trimming pared 4 bases from V and 3 bases from J, leaving 16 bases between. CDR3 length equals 15 residues. CDR1 LNHNV and CDR2 YYDKDF come from the germline V gene (reference sequence).

The chain has TRBV5-4 and TRBJ2-5; D perhaps matches TRBD1 (6 bases). Germline loops: CDR1 SGHNT, CDR2 YYREEE (reference sequence). The ends were cut back, 0 bases at V and 1 base at J, with 10 bases in the middle. The CDR3 is 15 residues long. This CDR3 reads CASSLVDRSQETQYF. In nucleotides, the CDR3 is TGTGCCAGCAGCTTGGTTGACAGGAGCCAAGAGACCCAGTACTTC.

This chain connects TRBV18 to TRBJ2-6; possible D gene TRBD1, 6 bases. Germline loops: CDR1 KGHSH, CDR2 LQKENI. The CDR3 is made up of 17 amino acids. Trimming shortened V by 3 bases and J by 0 bases, and 12 bases separated the two germline ends. The CDR3 loop is CASSPGQISSGANVLTF. The CDR3 nucleotides read TGTGCCAGCTCACCCGGACAGATTTCCTCTGGGGCCAACGTCCTGACTTTC.